Shown below are 32 T cell receptor beta chains from a single sample sequenced in a study of cytomegalovirus exposure and HLA in healthy donors. The PCR made use of 60 Vbeta and 13 Jbeta primers. The table came from immunoSEQ multiplex PCR; TCRdb's copy has only in-frame clones and leaves some out. The data hold under 110,000 clones, with about four fifths observed a single time. The material sequenced was PBMCs. All receptors come from a woman aged 45-65 years in good health and CMV-seropositive.

The V gene is TRBV6-5, the J gene TRBJ1-2; D is undetermined. V was trimmed by 0 bases and J by 7 bases, leaving 18 bases between them. Germline-derived CDR1 and CDR2 are MNHEY and SVGAGI. The CDR3 is 16 amino acids. CDR3 protein: CASSYSSTVKRGGYTF. DNA of the CDR3: TGTGCCAGCAGTTACTCCTCGACGGTTAAGAGAGGTGGCTACACCTTC.

The V gene is TRBV5-1, the J gene TRBJ2-3; 8 bases agree with TRBD1. Germline trimming cut 4 bases from V and 1 base from J; bases unmatched to any gene: 2. Germline values: CDR1 SGHRS, CDR2 YFSETQ. The CDR3 covers 14 residues. CDR3 sequence: CASSRTGRTDTQYF. CDR3 in DNA: TGCGCCAGCAGCCGGACAGGGCGCACAGATACGCAGTATTTT.

V and J are TRBV2 and TRBJ1-3, with D possibly matching TRBD1 (6 bases). CDR3 length: 15 residues. CDR1 is SNHLY, CDR2 FYNNEI, per germline. V gave up 5 bases and J gave up 4 bases, with 15 bases separating them. CDR3: CASSRTEHIGNTIYF. CDR3 DNA: TGTGCCAGCAGTCGGACAGAGCACATAGGAAACACCATATATTTT.

This clone was recorded once. The chain recombines TRBV5-5 with TRBJ2-7; weak D call: TRBD2 (5 bases). CDR3 length: 12 amino acids. Germline CDR1 and CDR2: SGHKS and YYEKEE (reference sequence). The germline V and J ends were trimmed by 3 bases and 11 bases, with 15 bases remaining between them. The CDR3 bases are TGTGCCAGCAGCTCACCCGGGTATAGCGAGTACTTC. This encodes CASSSPGYSEYF.

As regards this clone: The junction differs from germline at one of its ends, possibly a read error. The chain has TRBV7-7 and TRBJ2-1; 8 bases map to TRBD2. From germline, CDR1 is SSHAT and CDR2 FNYEAQ (reference sequence). This CDR3 is built from 13 residues. CDR3 DNA: TGTGCTAGCAGCTTGAACGGGGGGGATGAGCAGTTCTTC. Translated, it gives CASSLNGGDEQFF.

This sequence joins TRBV9 and TRBJ2-1; D may be TRBD1 (6 bases). In germline, CDR1 is SGDLS, CDR2 YYNGEE. V lost 2 bases and J 5 bases, leaving 14 bases between the germline ends. The CDR3 length is 15 residues. In DNA, the CDR3 is TGTGCCAGCAGCGTTTCCGGGACATTAGACAATGAGCAGTTCTTC. This gives the protein CASSVSGTLDNEQFF.

This chain links TRBV9 with TRBJ2-3; TRBD2 might be the D (7 bases). Germline CDR1 is SGDLS and CDR2 is YYNGEE. This CDR3 spans 13 amino acids. V lost 4 bases to trimming and J lost 8 bases, with 14 bases between them. The CDR3 loop reads CASSPGDYFTQYF. CDR3 bases: TGTGCCAGCAGCCCAGGGGACTATTTTACGCAGTATTTT.

The V and J genes are TRBV5-1 and TRBJ1-1; the match to TRBD1 covers 8 bases. V gave up 0 bases and J gave up 0 bases; unmatched junction bases: 7. This CDR3 has 17 residues. Germline V CDR1 and CDR2: SGHRS, YFSETQ. CDR3 protein: CASSLGGTGGMNTEAFF. The CDR3 DNA reads TGCGCCAGCAGCTTGGGGGGGACAGGAGGCATGAACACTGAAGCTTTCTTT. The variable domain in full, with the rest retrieved from reference TRBV5-1 and TRBJ1-1, is KAGVTQTPRYLIKTRGQQVTLSCSPISGHRSVSWYQQTPGQGLQFLFEYFSETQRNKGNFPGRFSGRQFSNSRSEMNVSTLELGDSALYLCASSLGGTGGMNTEAFFGQGTRLTVV.

This chain joins TRBV9 and TRBJ1-1; 7 bases line up with TRBD1. The J segment lost 1 base and the V segment lost 0 bases, leaving 3 bases of the junction unmatched. Germline values: CDR1 SGDLS, CDR2 YYNGEE. The CDR3 extends over 15 amino acids. CDR3 loop: CASSVAPGGNTEAFF. The CDR3 DNA reads TGTGCCAGCAGCGTAGCGCCAGGGGGGAACACTGAAGCTTTCTTT.

The rearrangement uses TRBV19 and TRBJ1-2; 8 positions agree with TRBD1. Looked up from germline, CDR1 is LNHDA and CDR2 is SQIVND (reference sequence). The junction had 12 bases not matched to a gene; V was cut back by 8 bases and J by 4 bases. The CDR3 totals 15 residues. Written as DNA, the CDR3 is TGTGCCAGTTCCTTGGGGCAGGGGGCTTTCTATGGCTACACCTTC. It specifies CASSLGQGAFYGYTF.

This clone has a handful of counts. This rearrangement joins TRBV7-8 to TRBJ2-2, with a weak D call TRBD1 (6 bases). In germline, CDR1 is SGHVS, CDR2 FQNEAQ. The CDR3 length is 16 residues. V lost 1 base and J lost 5, with 14 bases in between. Here the CDR3 reads CASSLEGQPPTGELFF. CDR3 coding DNA: TGTGCCAGCAGCTTAGAGGGACAACCCCCGACCGGGGAGCTGTTTTTT.

The chain is built from TRBV30 and TRBJ1-5, with 7 bases lining up with TRBD1. Germline V gene lookup returns CDR1 GTSNPN and CDR2 SVGIG (reference sequence). The V and J ends lost 3 bases and 3 bases, in that order; junction bases with no gene match: 8. CDR3 length: 15 residues. The CDR3: CAWSAGQRLNQPQHF. The CDR3 DNA reads as TGTGCCTGGAGCGCGGGACAGAGGCTCAATCAGCCCCAGCATTTT.

J is TRBJ2-7 and V is TRBV7-8, with D possibly being TRBD1 (5 bases). The germline V gene encodes CDR1 SGHVS and CDR2 FQNEAQ. This CDR3 has 14 amino acids. Trimming left V 4 bases short and J 7 bases short, with 17 bases between. The CDR3 protein is CASSSSQVAGEQYF. The CDR3, as DNA: TGTGCCAGCAGCTCCTCACAGGTAGCCGGGGAGCAGTACTTC. Full variable domain (outside the CDR3, taken from reference TRBV7-8 and TRBJ2-7): GAGVSQSPRYKVAKRGQDVALRCDPISGHVSLFWYQQALGQGPEFLTYFQNEAQLDKSGLPSDRFFAERPEGSVSTLKIQRTQQEDSAVYLCASSSSQVAGEQYFGPGTRLTVT.

For the CDR3, the DNA is TGTGCCAGCAGTGACAGGGGTTGGGGCAACACTGAAGCTTTCTTT. Translation: CASSDRGWGNTEAFF. The rearrangement uses TRBV6-1 and TRBJ1-1, with D possibly matching TRBD1 (6 bases). Trimming took off 3 bases at V and 2 bases at J, with 13 bases between the two ends. Germline assignment: CDR1 MNHNS and CDR2 SASEGT. The CDR3 covers 15 residues.

The rearrangement joins TRBV27 to TRBJ1-1, with D possibly being TRBD1 (5 bases). The CDR3 extends over 15 amino acids. Germline-derived CDR1 and CDR2 are MNHEY and SMNVEV (reference sequence). Deletions cut 5 bases from V and 1 base from J, with 14 bases between. The CDR3 reads CASSIDRIRNTEAFF. DNA of the CDR3: TGTGCCAGCAGTATTGACAGAATTCGGAACACTGAAGCTTTCTTT.

The rearrangement links TRBV11-2 to TRBJ2-5, with D tentatively TRBD2 (5 bases). Germline V gene sequence: CDR1 SGHAT, CDR2 FQNNGV. The CDR3 sequence is 14 residues long. V was trimmed by 5 bases and J by 5 bases, leaving 15 bases between them. CDR3 amino acids: CASSRTFAEETQYF. DNA of the CDR3: TGTGCCAGCAGCCGGACTTTCGCGGAGGAGACCCAGTACTTC.

The chain links TRBV28 to TRBJ1-6; TRBD1 matches 7 bases. This CDR3 contains 15 residues. V was clipped by 6 bases and J by 5 bases; unmatched bases: 7. Germline values: CDR1 MDHEN, CDR2 SYDVKM. The CDR3 region has the DNA TGTGCCAGCAGCCTTGGGGACAGAAATAATTCACCCCTCCACTTT. Translation: CASSLGDRNNSPLHF.

This clone was counted a few times. This chain connects TRBV4-2 to TRBJ2-3; TRBD2 aligns across 9 bases. This CDR3 contains 16 residues. Germline-derived CDR1 and CDR2 are LGHNA and YNFKEQ. The V and J ends lost 1 base and 1 base, in that order; junction bases with no gene match: 3. The CDR3 loop reads CASSQATSGRTDTQYF. The CDR3 DNA follows: TGTGCCAGCAGCCAAGCGACTAGCGGCCGCACAGATACGCAGTATTTT.

This clone was picked up a small number of times. This rearrangement joins TRBV19 to TRBJ2-3; perhaps TRBD1 as D (6 bases). Germline CDR1 reads LNHDA; CDR2 reads SQIVND (reference sequence). The CDR3 loop spans 15 amino acids. V lost 5 bases, J lost 5 bases, and 17 bases lay in between. CDR3 sequence: CASSARTVLGDTQYF. CDR3 coding DNA: TGTGCCAGTAGTGCACGGACAGTCTTGGGAGATACGCAGTATTTT.

The CDR3 DNA is TGCAGTGCCCCCGTCACAGATACGCAGTATTTT. Its translation is CSAPVTDTQYF. The V gene is TRBV20-1, the J gene TRBJ2-3; D is unresolved. Germline V CDR1 and CDR2: DFQATT, SNEGSKA (reference sequence). CDR3 length equals 11 residues. V was pared by 6 bases and J by 2 bases, with 6 bases between.

The genes are TRBV9 and TRBJ2-5, with a possible D match to TRBD2 (6 bases). Germline values: CDR1 SGDLS, CDR2 YYNGEE. The CDR3 runs to 16 residues. The V end was cut by 3 bases, the J end by 3 bases, with 18 bases between. Here the CDR3 reads CASSDRDSGLEETQYF. Written as DNA, the CDR3 is TGTGCCAGCAGCGACCGGGACTCCGGCCTAGAAGAGACCCAGTACTTC. Supplemented by reference TRBV9 and TRBJ2-5, the full variable domain reads DSGVTQTPKHLITATGQRVTLRCSPRSGDLSVYWYQQSLDQGLQFLIQYYNGEERAKGNILERFSAQQFPDLHSELNLSSLELGDSALYFCASSDRDSGLEETQYFGPGTRLLVL.

V usage is TRBV7-2 and J usage is TRBJ2-5; TRBD2 is a possible D gene (7 bases). CDR1 and CDR2 (germline): SGHTA, FQGNSA. The CDR3 consists of 17 residues. Trimming cost V 1 base and J 5 bases, with 20 bases left between them. The CDR3, as DNA: TGTGCCAGCAGCTTAGACCGCGGGGGCGTCCACAGGGAGACCCAGTACTTC. Its translation is CASSLDRGGVHRETQYF.

The chain links TRBV7-6 to TRBJ1-1; 9 bases map to TRBD1. Unmatched junction bases numbered 8, after V lost 5 bases and J lost 4 bases. Germline V gene lookup returns CDR1 SGHVS and CDR2 FNYEAQ. The CDR3 sequence is 15 residues long. The CDR3 DNA is TGTGCCAGCAGCCTAATACAGGGGGCGGGCACTGAAGCTTTCTTT. Encoded protein: CASSLIQGAGTEAFF.

The chain couples TRBV7-2 to TRBJ1-6, with 7 bases lining up with TRBD1. The CDR3 is 13 residues long. Germline V gene lookup returns CDR1 SGHTA and CDR2 FQGNSA. The V segment lost 7 bases and the J segment 7 bases; nucleotides outside the gene matches: 4. CDR3 DNA sequence: TGTGCCAGCACGATAGGGGGCAATTCACCCCTCCACTTT. Amino acids: CASTIGGNSPLHF.

The chain couples TRBV11-2 to TRBJ2-7, with D hard to call. The germline V and J ends were trimmed by 6 bases and 3 bases, with 18 bases remaining between them. Germline V CDR1 and CDR2: SGHAT, FQNNGV. CDR3 size: 15 residues. CDR3 sequence: CASSPQPVDGYEQYF. The CDR3, as DNA: TGTGCCAGCAGTCCACAACCAGTTGATGGCTACGAGCAGTACTTC.

This clone was seen a few times. The chain employs TRBV6-5 and TRBJ1-1; TRBD1 is a possible D gene (5 bases). CDR3 size: 15 residues. Trimming took off 0 bases at V and 3 bases at J, with 11 bases between the two ends. The V gene's germline CDR1 is MNHEY and CDR2 SVGAGI. CDR3 in DNA: TGTGCCAGCAGTTACTCTTGGACAACCGACACTGAAGCTTTCTTT. Translation: CASSYSWTTDTEAFF.

The chain links TRBV9 to TRBJ1-4; 8 positions agree with TRBD1. There are 17 residues in the CDR3. Per germline, CDR1 SGDLS and CDR2 YYNGEE. The J segment lost 2 bases and the V segment lost 3 bases, leaving 9 bases of the junction unmatched. In nucleotides, the CDR3 is TGTGCCAGCAGCGCCGGCCAGGGGGCGCCGACTAATGAAAAACTGTTTTTT. Encoded protein: CASSAGQGAPTNEKLFF.

The CDR3 spells CASTLSEGTEAFF. The CDR3 nucleotides read TGTGCCAGCACCCTAAGTGAGGGCACGGAAGCTTTCTTT. The gene calls are TRBV9 and TRBJ1-1; D gene uncertain. Trimming took 6 bases from V and 8 from J, leaving 17 bases between them. The CDR3 extends over 13 amino acids. CDR1 is SGDLS, CDR2 YYNGEE, per germline.

The CDR3 loop reads CASSQEEQGASGYNEQFF. Written as DNA, the CDR3 is TGTGCCAGCAGCCAAGAAGAACAGGGGGCCTCTGGCTACAATGAGCAGTTCTTC. The rearrangement joins TRBV4-2 to TRBJ2-1; 9 nucleotides agree with TRBD1. The CDR3 totals 18 residues. With 0 bases clipped from V and 3 bases from J, the junction kept 9 bases outside the gene matches. Germline CDR1 is LGHNA and CDR2 is YNFKEQ.

V and J are TRBV5-8 and TRBJ2-5, with 7 nucleotides matching TRBD1. V gave up 4 bases and J gave up 4 bases; unmatched junction bases: 7. Germline CDR1 is SGHTS and CDR2 is YDEGEE. The CDR3 extends over 14 amino acids. The DNA for the CDR3 is TGTGCCAGCAGCAGGGGACAGCTGATAGAGACCCAGTACTTC. This sequence encodes CASSRGQLIETQYF.

V gene TRBV4-1 combines with J gene TRBJ2-1; D is possibly TRBD2 (5 bases). V was clipped by 0 bases and J by 0 bases, with 9 bases between them. CDR3 size: 16 residues. Germline assignment: CDR1 MGHRA and CDR2 YSYEKL. The CDR3 bases are TGCGCCAGCAGCCAAGATACGAGCGGCTCCTACAATGAGCAGTTCTTC. This translates into CASSQDTSGSYNEQFF.

The V gene is TRBV5-1, the J gene TRBJ1-2, with a possible D match to TRBD1 (5 bases). CDR1 and CDR2 (germline): SGHRS, YFSETQ. The length of the CDR3 is 16 residues. V lost 4 bases to trimming and J lost 8 bases, with 24 bases between them. CDR3 nucleotide sequence: TGCGCCAGCAGCGTGGAAGGGGCCATCGCCTTGGGAGGCTACACCTTC. Translated, it gives CASSVEGAIALGGYTF.